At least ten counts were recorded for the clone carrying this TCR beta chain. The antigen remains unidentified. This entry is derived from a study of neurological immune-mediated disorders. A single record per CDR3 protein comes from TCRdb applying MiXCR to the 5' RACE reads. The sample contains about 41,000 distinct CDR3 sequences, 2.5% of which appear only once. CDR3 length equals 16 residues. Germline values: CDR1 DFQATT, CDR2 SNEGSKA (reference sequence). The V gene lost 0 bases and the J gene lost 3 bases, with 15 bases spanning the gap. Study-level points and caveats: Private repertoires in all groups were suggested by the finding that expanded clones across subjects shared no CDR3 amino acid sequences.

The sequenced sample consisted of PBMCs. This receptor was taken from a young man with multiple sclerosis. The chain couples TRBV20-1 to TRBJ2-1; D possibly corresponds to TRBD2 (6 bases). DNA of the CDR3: TGCAGTGCTAGAGATCGGAGGATAGCGGACTACAATGAGCAGTTCTTC. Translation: CSARDRRIADYNEQFF.